What follows are 13 T cell receptor beta chains derived from one specimen sequenced in a study of blood T cell repertoires in COVID-19. The table came from immunoSEQ multiplex PCR; TCRdb's copy has only in-frame clones and leaves some out. This table has about 88,000 clones, 90% appearing once. Sequences were obtained from peripheral blood. The receptors shown here come from a man aged 55 to 69 with acute or convalescent COVID-19.

The CDR3 DNA reads TGTGCCAGCAGCTCCAACAGGGGGCCGTATACGCAGTATTTT. Its translation is CASSSNRGPYTQYF. The chain links TRBV7-2 to TRBJ2-3; 9 bases align to TRBD1. The CDR3 spans 14 residues. CDR1 and CDR2 (germline): SGHTA, FQGNSA. The ends lost 4 bases at V and 7 bases at J; junction bases unmatched: 6.

This rearrangement joins TRBV15 to TRBJ2-3; 11 bases align to TRBD2. This CDR3 has 18 amino acids. V trimming: 0 bases; J trimming: 4 bases; junction bases outside the gene matches: 9. Per germline, CDR1 LNHNV and CDR2 YYDKDF (reference sequence). CDR3 in amino acids: CATSRDLVAGGPADTQYF. The CDR3 DNA sequence: TGTGCCACCAGCAGAGATCTGGTAGCGGGAGGGCCCGCAGATACGCAGTATTTT. Drawing the rest from reference TRBV15 and TRBJ2-3, the complete variable domain is DAMVIQNPRYQVTQFGKPVTLSCSQTLNHNVMYWYQQKSSQAPKLLFHYYDKDFNNEADTPDNFQSRRPNTSFCFLDIRSPGLGDTAMYLCATSRDLVAGGPADTQYFGPGTRLTVL.

The chain combines TRBV19 with TRBJ1-2, with a tentative D call TRBD1 (5 bases). V was clipped by 6 bases and J by 6 bases, with 20 bases between them. Germline loops: CDR1 LNHDA, CDR2 SQIVND (reference sequence). The CDR3 has 15 residues. Here the CDR3 reads CASRRGMMVGDGYTF. The CDR3 DNA reads as TGTGCCAGTAGAAGGGGAATGATGGTTGGGGATGGCTACACCTTC.

V usage is TRBV4-1 and J usage is TRBJ2-2; TRBD2 aligns across 9 bases. CDR3 size: 17 residues. V lost 1 base, J lost 7 bases, and 10 bases stayed unmatched. From germline, CDR1 is MGHRA and CDR2 YSYEKL. This CDR3 reads CASSQGLAEGRIGELFF. DNA for the CDR3: TGCGCCAGCAGCCAAGGACTAGCGGAGGGGCGAATCGGGGAGCTGTTTTTT.

The rearrangement uses TRBV7-6 and TRBJ2-1, with D possibly TRBD1 on 5 matching bases. V lost 2 bases to trimming and J lost 5 bases, with 10 bases between them. The CDR3 has 14 amino acids. The germline CDR1 and CDR2 sequences are SGHVS and FNYEAQ. The CDR3 DNA sequence: TGTGCCAGCAGCTTACAAGGGGTTAACAATGAGCAGTTCTTC. Protein product: CASSLQGVNNEQFF.

This chain connects TRBV9 to TRBJ2-1, with TRBD2 matching 7 bases. V gave up 2 bases and J gave up 4 bases; unmatched junction bases: 6. The CDR3 is 15 residues long. Germline V gene data show CDR1 as SGDLS and CDR2 as YYNGEE. The CDR3 bases are TGTGCCAGCAGCGTCGGGCTAGCGGAATACAATGAGCAGTTCTTC. It translates to CASSVGLAEYNEQFF.

The rearrangement joins TRBV29-1 to TRBJ2-7, with D tentatively TRBD2 (7 bases). V was trimmed by 4 bases and J by 5 bases, leaving 18 bases between them. The germline V gene encodes CDR1 SQVTM and CDR2 ANQGSEA. The CDR3 is made up of 14 amino acids. The CDR3 region is CSVAGGVGRDEQYF. In DNA, the CDR3 is TGCAGCGTTGCGGGGGGCGTGGGCCGGGACGAGCAGTACTTC.

This clone has more than one count but fewer than ten. The rearrangement links TRBV11-3 to TRBJ2-1, with TRBD2 identical over 7 bases. With V trimmed by 2 bases and J by 7 bases, 2 bases remained unmatched. The CDR3 contains 13 residues. Looked up from germline, CDR1 is SGHNT and CDR2 is YENEEA. The CDR3 DNA is TGTGCCAGCAGCTTAACTAGCGATAATGAGCAGTTCTTC. Its protein product is CASSLTSDNEQFF. Complete variable domain (other parts from reference TRBV11-3 and TRBJ2-1): EAGVVQSPRYKIIEKKQPVAFWCNPISGHNTLYWYLQNLGQGPELLIRYENEEAVDDSQLPKDRFSAERLKGVDSTLKIQPAELGDSAVYLCASSLTSDNEQFFGPGTRLTVL.

The chain links TRBV19 to TRBJ2-1; maybe TRBD1 (6 bases). The germline V gene encodes CDR1 LNHDA and CDR2 SQIVND (reference sequence). V was pared by 2 bases and J by 7 bases, with 9 bases between. The length of the CDR3 is 13 residues. As DNA, the CDR3 is TGTGCCAGTAGTATAACAGGGTGGAATGAGCAGTTCTTC. Translation: CASSITGWNEQFF.

This clone has just one count. J is TRBJ2-1 and V is TRBV28; 10 bases fit TRBD1. With 4 bases clipped from V and 8 bases from J, the junction kept 11 bases outside the gene matches. Germline-derived CDR1 and CDR2 are MDHEN and SYDVKM. The CDR3 sequence is 16 residues long. The CDR3 spells CASSSPWTGGIDEQFF. CDR3 DNA sequence: TGTGCCAGCAGTTCCCCCTGGACAGGGGGAATCGATGAGCAGTTCTTC.

J is TRBJ1-3 and V is TRBV5-1; TRBD1 is a possible D gene (6 bases). Germline lookup yields CDR1 SGHRS and CDR2 YFSETQ. V was clipped by 0 bases and J by 4 bases, with 17 bases between them. The CDR3 extends over 17 amino acids. CDR3 amino acids: CASSLAGHQERGNTIYF. CDR3 in DNA: TGCGCCAGCAGCTTGGCGGGACATCAGGAGAGGGGAAACACCATATATTTT.

The chain links TRBV7-8 to TRBJ2-1, with D unresolved. Germline values: CDR1 SGHVS, CDR2 FQNEAQ. V shed 1 base and J shed 4 bases, with 5 bases lying between them. The CDR3 loop spans 13 amino acids. CDR3 nucleotides: TGTGCCAGCAGCTTAGAACGGTACAATGAGCAGTTCTTC. Translated: CASSLERYNEQFF.

The chain links TRBV4-2 to TRBJ2-7; 7 bases align to TRBD2. Germline loops: CDR1 LGHNA, CDR2 YNFKEQ. This CDR3 spans 15 amino acids. The trim removed 4 bases at V and 4 bases at J, leaving 10 bases unmatched. The CDR3 DNA is TGTGCCAGCAGCCCCTTGGGGGTGGGGGGGTACGAGCAGTACTTC. This translates into CASSPLGVGGYEQYF.